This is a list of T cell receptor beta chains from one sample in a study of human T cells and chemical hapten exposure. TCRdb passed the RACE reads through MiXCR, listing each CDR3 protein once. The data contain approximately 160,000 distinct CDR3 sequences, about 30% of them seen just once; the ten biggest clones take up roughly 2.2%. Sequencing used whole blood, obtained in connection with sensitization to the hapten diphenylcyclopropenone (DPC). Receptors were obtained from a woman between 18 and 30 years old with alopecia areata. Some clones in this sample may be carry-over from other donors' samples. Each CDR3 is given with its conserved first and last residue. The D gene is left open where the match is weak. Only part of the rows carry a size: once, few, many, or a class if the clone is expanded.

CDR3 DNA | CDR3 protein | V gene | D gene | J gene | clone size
TGTGCCAGCAGTGATCAGCAGAACATCAGGGCGTCTGGGGCCAACGTCCTGACTTTC | CASSDQQNIRASGANVLTF | TRBV25-1 | - | TRBJ2-6 | many
TGTGCCAGCAGCTTAGCCATAGGGACAGGGACCTACGAGCAGTACTTC | CASSLAIGTGTYEQYF | TRBV7-2 | TRBD1 | TRBJ2-7 | -
TGTGCCACAAGGGACAGGGTGGGAGTGAGCTATGGCTACACCTTC | CATRDRVGVSYGYTF | TRBV15 | TRBD1 | TRBJ1-2 | -
TGTGCCAGCAGCTTAGAGGGAATACGGCCCCGGCATTTT | CASSLEGIRPRHF | TRBV7-2 | - | TRBJ1-5 | -
TGCGCCAGCAGCCAGGTTAGCGGGGCTTCCCCCTACGAGCAGTACTTC | CASSQVSGASPYEQYF | TRBV4-1 | TRBD2 | TRBJ2-7 | -
TGTGCCAGCAGAAAAGCGGGATCCAGCGGGGAGCTGTTTTTT | CASRKAGSSGELFF | TRBV14 | TRBD2 | TRBJ2-2 | -
TGCAGTGCCAATTTCCGGATGGTGCAGTTCTTC | CSANFRMVQFF | TRBV20-1 | - | TRBJ2-1 | once
TGCGCCAGCAGCCAAGATGCCAGCGGGAGGTCAGATACGCAGTATTTT | CASSQDASGRSDTQYF | TRBV4-3 | TRBD2 | TRBJ2-3 | -
TGTGCCAGCAGTTACTCGGCAGGGAGAGTGGCAGATACGCAGTATTTT | CASSYSAGRVADTQYF | TRBV6-5 | - | TRBJ2-3 | -
TGCAGTGCCAGCAGGGGCCAAGGGGATGAGCAGTTCTTC | CSASRGQGDEQFF | TRBV20-1 | - | TRBJ2-1 | once
TGTGCCAGCAGTGAATTACGACAGGGGAGTACCTACGAGCAGTACTTC | CASSELRQGSTYEQYF | TRBV25-1 | TRBD1 | TRBJ2-7 | -
TGTGCCAGCAGCACTACAGGGGGCTACGAGCAGTACTTC | CASSTTGGYEQYF | TRBV13 | TRBD1 | TRBJ2-7 | once
TGCAGCGTTACCCGACAGGGAAACACCATATATTTT | CSVTRQGNTIYF | TRBV29-1 | - | TRBJ1-3 | -
TGCAGCGTCCGCGGGAGGGTAGCTAACTATGGCTACACCTTC | CSVRGRVANYGYTF | TRBV29-1 | - | TRBJ1-2 | -
TGTGCCAGCAGTTTAGGACAGGGGGCGGCGAACACTGAAGCTTTCTTT | CASSLGQGAANTEAFF | TRBV12-3/TRBV12-4 | TRBD1 | TRBJ1-1 | few
TGCAGTGCTAGTTTCCGGCAAGAGACCCAGTACTTC | CSASFRQETQYF | TRBV20-1 | - | TRBJ2-5 | few
TGTGCCAGCAGCGGGGGGGCCTACGAGCAGTACTTC | CASSGGAYEQYF | TRBV7-9 | TRBD2 | TRBJ2-7 | few
TGTGCCATCAGTGAGGTCACCGCAGCTGAAGCTTTCTTT | CAISEVTAAEAFF | TRBV10-3 | - | TRBJ1-1 | -
TGTGCCAGCAGCCCGAAGACAGGGAGTACTGAAGCTTTCTTT | CASSPKTGSTEAFF | TRBV9 | TRBD1 | TRBJ1-1 | -
TGCAGCGTTGAACCCCCCGGGGCAGGTGGAGGCTACACCTTC | CSVEPPGAGGGYTF | TRBV29-1 | - | TRBJ1-2 | few
TGCGCCAGCAGCTTGCCCACGAGGACAGTGAGCTCCTACAATGAGCAGTTCTTC | CASSLPTRTVSSYNEQFF | TRBV5-1 | - | TRBJ2-1 | few
TGCAGCGTTGGGGGGACTAGCGGGGCCACCGGGGAGCTGTTTTTT | CSVGGTSGATGELFF | TRBV29-1 | TRBD2 | TRBJ2-2 | few
TGTGCCAGCAGCTCAGGACGGCTTGTTGGCGGCTACACCTTC | CASSSGRLVGGYTF | TRBV7-2 | - | TRBJ1-2 | few
TGCAGCGTTGAACAGAGAGGGGAGAGGGGTGGCTACACCTTC | CSVEQRGERGGYTF | TRBV29-1 | - | TRBJ1-2 | -
TGTGCCACCAGTGAACAGGGTCGTACTGAAGCTTTCTTT | CATSEQGRTEAFF | TRBV24-1 | - | TRBJ1-1 | -
TGTGCCAGCAGCCAAGAACGGACCCTGGGTGAAAAACTGTTTTTT | CASSQERTLGEKLFF | TRBV4-2 | - | TRBJ1-4 | -
TGCGCCAGCAGCCAAGCTATGTTAACCTATAATTCACCCCTCCACTTT | CASSQAMLTYNSPLHF | TRBV4-1 | - | TRBJ1-6 | -
TGTGCCGCCCCCCGCCGGTTCGAAGGGTCGAACACCGGGGAGCTGTTTTTT | CAAPRRFEGSNTGELFF | TRBV6-1 | - | TRBJ2-2 | -
TGTGCCAGCAGCGTAGACCTAGCGGGAGATACGCAGTATTTT | CASSVDLAGDTQYF | TRBV9 | TRBD2 | TRBJ2-3 | few
TGTGCCAGCAGTTTGGCCAGAAATAATTCACCCCTCCACTTT | CASSLARNNSPLHF | TRBV12-3/TRBV12-4 | - | TRBJ1-6 | -
TGTGCCAGCAGCTTAGAGGCCTATAGCTCCTACGAGCAGTACTTC | CASSLEAYSSYEQYF | TRBV7-2 | - | TRBJ2-7 | -
TGTGCCAGCAGCTTCCTGGAGGGCACTGAAGCTTTCTTT | CASSFLEGTEAFF | TRBV9 | - | TRBJ1-1 | -
TGTCCCCGGCGGGGGGGGAACAATGAGCAGTTCTTC | CPRRGGNNEQFF | TRBV24-1 | TRBD2 | TRBJ2-1 | -
TGTGCCAGCAGCTTCACCTCTAGCGGGGGACGGACCGGGGAGCTGTTTTTT | CASSFTSSGGRTGELFF | TRBV7-2 | TRBD2 | TRBJ2-2 | few
TGTGCCAGTATCTCGCGGAGGAACACCGGGGAGCTGTTTTTT | CASISRRNTGELFF | TRBV19 | - | TRBJ2-2 | few
TGTGCCAGCAGTGATGATTTCTACGAGCAGTACTTC | CASSDDFYEQYF | TRBV2 | - | TRBJ2-7 | -
TGTGCCAGCAGCTTTTCCCGGGACCAAAGTGAAAAACTGTTTTTT | CASSFSRDQSEKLFF | TRBV7-9 | - | TRBJ1-4 | -
TGTGCCATCGGAGGACTAGCGGGCAACGGGGAGCTGTTTTTT | CAIGGLAGNGELFF | TRBV10-3 | TRBD2 | TRBJ2-2 | -
TGTGCCAGCTCACCACAGGAGACGAATTCACCCCTCCACTTT | CASSPQETNSPLHF | TRBV18 | - | TRBJ1-6 | few
TGTGCCAGCAGGACCGGGACAGGTTACAATGAGCAGTTCTTC | CASRTGTGYNEQFF | TRBV11-1 | TRBD1 | TRBJ2-1 | -
TGTGCCAGCAGCGTGACGCCGGACACCGGGGAGCTGTTTTTT | CASSVTPDTGELFF | TRBV9 | - | TRBJ2-2 | -
TGTGCCAGCAGCAAAGCGCGGAGGGACAGGGGGCTTGGCTACACCTTC | CASSKARRDRGLGYTF | TRBV21-1 | - | TRBJ1-2 | -
TGTGCCATCGCCCGGGACCAAGAGACCCAGTACTTC | CAIARDQETQYF | TRBV10-3 | - | TRBJ2-5 | -
TGTGCCAGCAGTTGGACTACCTCATCCTACGAGCAGTACTTC | CASSWTTSSYEQYF | TRBV6-2/TRBV6-3 | - | TRBJ2-7 | -
TGCAGTGCTAGGGGGGGCGGACCCACAGATACGCAGTATTTT | CSARGGGPTDTQYF | TRBV20-1 | - | TRBJ2-3 | -
TGTGCCAGCAGTCCTGCTGGGGAAGCCAGCTCCTACGAGCAGTACTTC | CASSPAGEASSYEQYF | TRBV28 | - | TRBJ2-7 | few